The 3 T cell receptor beta chains below come from one sample, sequenced in a study of CD8 T cells in ankylosing spondylitis. TCRdb called the 5' RACE reads again in MiXCR, with one record for every CDR3 protein. The repertoire includes some 270,000 distinct CDR3 sequences, about 20% of them detected once, and approximately 32% sits in the top ten. What was sequenced was blood, either unsorted or a sorted T cell fraction (not recorded which). These receptors came from a male donor with ankylosing spondylitis or in good health (not recorded which).

The gene calls are TRBV19 and TRBJ1-4; possibly TRBD1 for D (5 bases). The V and J ends lost 5 bases and 4 bases respectively, with 20 bases between them. The CDR3 contains 17 residues. The germline V gene has CDR1 LNHDA and CDR2 SQIVND (reference sequence). The CDR3, as DNA: TGTGCCAGTAGTGCCCAGCTCGACAGTCTATTTAATGAAAAACTGTTTTTT. Translating gives CASSAQLDSLFNEKLFF. Full variable domain (rest looked up from reference TRBV19 and TRBJ1-4): DGGITQSPKYLFRKEGQNVTLSCEQNLNHDAMYWYRQDPGQGLRLIYYSQIVNDFQKGDIAEGYSVSREKKESFPLTVTSAQKNPTAFYLCASSAQLDSLFNEKLFFGSGTQLSVL.

This clonotype was seen only a few times. The rearrangement joins TRBV20-1 to TRBJ1-6; D uncertain. The CDR3 is made up of 13 amino acids. Per the germline V gene, CDR1 is DFQATT and CDR2 is SNEGSKA (reference sequence). The V end was cut by 6 bases, the J end by 9 bases, with 15 bases between. CDR3: CSATDLRGSPLHF. The CDR3 nucleotides are TGCAGTGCCACAGATCTACGAGGTTCACCCCTCCACTTT.

This clonotype was seen repeatedly, ten times or more. As DNA, the CDR3 is TGTGCCAGCACCCCGTTTTCGGGCGATGAGCAGTTCTTC. Translated: CASTPFSGDEQFF. The gene calls are TRBV11-2 and TRBJ2-1, with D uncertain. The CDR3 consists of 13 residues. CDR1 SGHAT and CDR2 FQNNGV come from the germline V gene. V was clipped by 7 bases and J by 8 bases, with 15 bases between them.